These T cell receptor beta chains were read from a single sample in a study of blood T cell repertoires in COVID-19. Repertoires were generated with immunoSEQ multiplex PCR, while TCRdb's copy carries only in-frame clones and drops some. The sample carries 300,000 to 400,000 clones, around 87% recorded once. Sample: PBMCs or T cells enriched from blood (not recorded which). Source of these receptors: a man aged 18 to 30 who had recovered from COVID-19. The CDR3 runs from the conserved cysteine through the conserved F or W. Fields, in order: J gene, D gene, clone size, CDR3 length, V gene, CDR3 protein, CDR3 DNA. A D gene is named only where the DNA matches it firmly. Size is omitted from some rows. Given values are once, few, many or a class for expanded clones.

TRBJ1-1,NA,NA,12,TRBV19,CASSTSLIGAFF,TGTGCCAGTAGCACCTCCCTGATCGGGGCTTTCTTT
TRBJ2-3,TRBD2,once,17,TRBV28,CASSLSGSGLLGDTQYF,TGTGCCAGCAGTTTATCCGGTAGCGGGCTATTGGGAGATACGCAGTATTTT
TRBJ1-1,NA,NA,13,TRBV6-5,CASRSTGNTEAFF,TGTGCCAGCAGATCCACAGGGAACACTGAAGCTTTCTTT
TRBJ2-7,TRBD1,NA,14,TRBV6-2/TRBV6-3,CASSFRDRAYEQYF,TGTGCCAGCAGTTTCCGGGACAGGGCCTACGAGCAGTACTTC
TRBJ1-2,TRBD1,few,15,TRBV28,CASSSLMGQGLGYTF,TGTGCCAGCAGCTCCCTTATGGGACAGGGGCTTGGCTACACCTTC
TRBJ1-1,TRBD1,NA,14,TRBV28,CASRTGGMNTEAFF,TGTGCCAGCAGGACAGGGGGCATGAACACTGAAGCTTTCTTT
TRBJ2-7,NA,NA,11,TRBV2,CASRQGYEQYF,TGTGCCAGCAGGCAGGGGTACGAGCAGTACTTC
TRBJ2-1,TRBD1,NA,15,TRBV4-2,CASSQAQGVINEQFF,TGTGCCAGCAGCCAAGCACAGGGGGTCATCAATGAGCAGTTCTTC
TRBJ2-1,TRBD2,NA,14,TRBV11-2,CASSFRGGNNEQFF,TGTGCCAGCAGCTTTCGCGGGGGAAACAATGAGCAGTTCTTC
TRBJ1-2,TRBD1,NA,19,TRBV9,CASSVTSQGQGSADYGYTF,TGTGCCAGCAGCGTGACCTCCCAGGGACAGGGGTCTGCGGACTATGGCTACACCTTC
TRBJ2-7,TRBD1,NA,15,TRBV28,CASSGPGTETYEQYF,TGTGCCAGCAGTGGGCCCGGGACAGAGACCTACGAGCAGTACTTC
TRBJ2-5,TRBD1,NA,16,TRBV7-9,CASSYGRQGARKTQYF,TGTGCCAGCAGCTACGGTAGACAGGGGGCGAGGAAGACCCAGTACTTC
TRBJ2-5,TRBD2,NA,11,TRBV29-1,CSSGEGETQYF,TGCAGCTCCGGGGAGGGAGAGACCCAGTACTTC
TRBJ1-6,NA,once,16,TRBV28,CASSTGGAAYNSPLHF,TGTGCCAGCAGTACCGGAGGGGCGGCCTATAATTCACCCCTCCACTTT
TRBJ1-5,TRBD1,NA,15,TRBV27,CASRLQGAGNQPQHF,TGTGCCAGCAGGCTACAGGGGGCTGGCAATCAGCCCCAGCATTTT
TRBJ2-7,NA,once,14,TRBV28,CASSLTTLPLEQYF,TGTGCCAGCAGTTTAACTACGCTTCCACTCGAGCAGTACTTC
TRBJ2-1,TRBD2,NA,14,TRBV5-1,CASSFASGYNEQFF,TGCGCCAGCAGCTTTGCTAGCGGGTACAATGAGCAGTTCTTC